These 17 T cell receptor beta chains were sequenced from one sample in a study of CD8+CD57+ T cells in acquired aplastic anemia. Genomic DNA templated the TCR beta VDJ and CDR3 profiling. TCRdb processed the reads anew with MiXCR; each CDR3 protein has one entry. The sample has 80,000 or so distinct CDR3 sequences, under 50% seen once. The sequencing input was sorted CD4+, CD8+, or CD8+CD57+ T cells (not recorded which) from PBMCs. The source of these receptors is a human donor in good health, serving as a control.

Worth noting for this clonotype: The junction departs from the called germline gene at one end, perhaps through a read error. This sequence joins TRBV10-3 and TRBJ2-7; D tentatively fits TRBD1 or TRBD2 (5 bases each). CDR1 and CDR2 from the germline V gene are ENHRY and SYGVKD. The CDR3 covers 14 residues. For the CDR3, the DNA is TGTGCCAGCAGTGAAGCCGGGACCTTCTACGAGCAGTACTTC. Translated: CASSEAGTFYEQYF.

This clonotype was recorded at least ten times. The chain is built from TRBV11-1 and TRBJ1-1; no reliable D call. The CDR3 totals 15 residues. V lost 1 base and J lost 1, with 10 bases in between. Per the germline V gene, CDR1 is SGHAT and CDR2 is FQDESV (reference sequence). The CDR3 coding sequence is TGTGCCAGCAGCTTAGTATCGGGAGCGAACACTGAAGCTTTCTTT. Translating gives CASSLVSGANTEAFF.

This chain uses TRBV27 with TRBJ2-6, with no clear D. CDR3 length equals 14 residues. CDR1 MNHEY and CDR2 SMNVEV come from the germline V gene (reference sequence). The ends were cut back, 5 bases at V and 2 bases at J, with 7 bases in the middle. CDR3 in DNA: TGTGCCAGCAGTGACGAAACTGGGGCCAACGTCCTGACTTTC. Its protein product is CASSDETGANVLTF.

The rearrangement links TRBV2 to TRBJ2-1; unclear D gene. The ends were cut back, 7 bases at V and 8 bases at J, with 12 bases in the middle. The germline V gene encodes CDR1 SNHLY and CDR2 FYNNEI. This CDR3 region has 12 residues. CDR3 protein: CASMGQGDEQFF. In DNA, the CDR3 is TGTGCCAGCATGGGCCAAGGCGATGAGCAGTTCTTC.

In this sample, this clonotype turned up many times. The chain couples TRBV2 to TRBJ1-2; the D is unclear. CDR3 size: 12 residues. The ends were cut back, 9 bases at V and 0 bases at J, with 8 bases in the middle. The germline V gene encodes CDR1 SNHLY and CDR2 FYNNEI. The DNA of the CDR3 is TGTGCCAGTTCACTCGCTAACTATGGCTACACCTTC. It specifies CASSLANYGYTF. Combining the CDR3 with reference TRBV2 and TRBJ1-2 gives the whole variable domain EPEVTQTPSHQVTQMGQEVILRCVPISNHLYFYWYRQILGQKVEFLVSFYNNEISEKSEIFDDQFSVERPDGSNFTLKIRSTKLEDSAMYFCASSLANYGYTFGSGTRLTVV.

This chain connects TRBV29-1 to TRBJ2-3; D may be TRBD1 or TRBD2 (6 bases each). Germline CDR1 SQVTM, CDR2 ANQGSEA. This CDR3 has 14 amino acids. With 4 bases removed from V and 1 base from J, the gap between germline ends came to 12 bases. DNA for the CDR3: TGCAGCGTTGGCGGGGACATCCGCACAGATACGCAGTATTTT. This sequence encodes CSVGGDIRTDTQYF.

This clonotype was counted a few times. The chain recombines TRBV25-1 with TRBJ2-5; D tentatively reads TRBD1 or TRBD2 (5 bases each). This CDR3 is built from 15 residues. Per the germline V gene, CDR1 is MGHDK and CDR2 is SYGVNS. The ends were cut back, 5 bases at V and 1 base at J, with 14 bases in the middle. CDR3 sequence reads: CASSSVGEVQETQYF. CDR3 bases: TGTGCCAGCAGTTCGGTGGGGGAAGTCCAAGAGACCCAGTACTTC. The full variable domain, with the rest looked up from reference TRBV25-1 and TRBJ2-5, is EADIYQTPRYLVIGTGKKITLECSQTMGHDKMYWYQQDPGMELHLIHYSYGVNSTEKGDLSSESTVSRIRTEHFPLTLESARPSHTSQYLCASSSVGEVQETQYFGPGTRLLVL.

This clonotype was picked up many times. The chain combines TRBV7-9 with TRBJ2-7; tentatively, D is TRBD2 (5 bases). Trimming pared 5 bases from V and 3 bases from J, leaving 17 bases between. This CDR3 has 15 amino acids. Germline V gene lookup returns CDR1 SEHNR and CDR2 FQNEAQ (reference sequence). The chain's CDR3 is CASSPSGKMSYEQYF. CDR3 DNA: TGTGCCAGCAGCCCCTCCGGGAAAATGAGCTACGAGCAGTACTTC.

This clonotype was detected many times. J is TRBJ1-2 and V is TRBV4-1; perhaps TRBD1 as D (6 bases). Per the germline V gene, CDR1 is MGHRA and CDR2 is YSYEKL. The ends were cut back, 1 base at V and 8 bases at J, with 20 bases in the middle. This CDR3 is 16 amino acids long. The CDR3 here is CASSQVAGSGADGYTF. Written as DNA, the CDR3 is TGCGCCAGCAGCCAAGTTGCGGGGTCGGGGGCGGACGGCTACACCTTC.

DNA for the CDR3: TGTGCCAGCAGTTCACAGACAGGCGGGGAGACCCAGTACTTC. It translates to CASSSQTGGETQYF. The chain links TRBV27 to TRBJ2-5, with a weak D call TRBD1 (6 bases). Germline values: CDR1 MNHEY, CDR2 SMNVEV (reference sequence). The CDR3 is 14 residues long. V lost 4 bases and J 5 bases, leaving 14 bases between the germline ends.

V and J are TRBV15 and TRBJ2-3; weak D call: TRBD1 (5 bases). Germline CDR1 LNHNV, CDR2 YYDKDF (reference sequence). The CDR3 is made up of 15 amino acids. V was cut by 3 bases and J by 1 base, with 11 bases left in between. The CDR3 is CATSSQTVGTDTQYF. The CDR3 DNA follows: TGTGCCACCAGCAGCCAGACAGTGGGCACAGATACGCAGTATTTT.

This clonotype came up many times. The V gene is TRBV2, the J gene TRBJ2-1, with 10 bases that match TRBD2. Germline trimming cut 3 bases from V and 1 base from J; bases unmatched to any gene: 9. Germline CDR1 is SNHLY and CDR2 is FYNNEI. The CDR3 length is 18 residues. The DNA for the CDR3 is TGTGCCAGCAGTGAGAGTTCACTAGCGGGGAGTTCCTACAATGAGCAGTTCTTC. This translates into CASSESSLAGSSYNEQFF.

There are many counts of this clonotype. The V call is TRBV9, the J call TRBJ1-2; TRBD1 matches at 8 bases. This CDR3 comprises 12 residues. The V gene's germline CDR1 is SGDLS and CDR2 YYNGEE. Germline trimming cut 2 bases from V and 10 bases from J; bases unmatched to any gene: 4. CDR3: CASSVSGGPYTF. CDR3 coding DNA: TGTGCCAGCAGCGTCTCAGGGGGCCCCTACACCTTC. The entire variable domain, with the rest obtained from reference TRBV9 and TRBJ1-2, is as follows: DSGVTQTPKHLITATGQRVTLRCSPRSGDLSVYWYQQSLDQGLQFLIQYYNGEERAKGNILERFSAQQFPDLHSELNLSSLELGDSALYFCASSVSGGPYTFGSGTRLTVV.

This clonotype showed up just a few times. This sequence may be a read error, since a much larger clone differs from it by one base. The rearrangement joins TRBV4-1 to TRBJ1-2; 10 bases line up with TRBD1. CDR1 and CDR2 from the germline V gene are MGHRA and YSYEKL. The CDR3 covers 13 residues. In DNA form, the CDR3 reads TGCGCCAACAGCCAAGAGGGACAGGGGGGCTACACCTTC. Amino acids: CANSQEGQGGYTF.

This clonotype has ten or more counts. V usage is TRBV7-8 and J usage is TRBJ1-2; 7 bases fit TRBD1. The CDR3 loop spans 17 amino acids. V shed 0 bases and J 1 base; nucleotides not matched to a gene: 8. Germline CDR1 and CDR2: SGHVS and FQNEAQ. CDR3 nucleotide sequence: TGTGCCAGCAGCTTAGCGCGGCAGGGGGTGTATAACTATGGCTACACCTTC. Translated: CASSLARQGVYNYGYTF.

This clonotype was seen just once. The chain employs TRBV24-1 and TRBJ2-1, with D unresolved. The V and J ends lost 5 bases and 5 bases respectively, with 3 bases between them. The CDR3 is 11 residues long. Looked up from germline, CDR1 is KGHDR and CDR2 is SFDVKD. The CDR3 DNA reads TGTGCCACCAGTGGGAACAATGAGCAGTTCTTC. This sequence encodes CATSGNNEQFF.

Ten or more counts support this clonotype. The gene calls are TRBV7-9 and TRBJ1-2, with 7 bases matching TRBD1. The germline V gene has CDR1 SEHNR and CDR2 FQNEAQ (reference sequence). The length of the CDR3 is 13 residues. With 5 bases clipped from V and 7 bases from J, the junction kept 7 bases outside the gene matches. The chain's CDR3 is CASSPDRVGGYTF. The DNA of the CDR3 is TGTGCCAGCAGCCCAGACAGGGTGGGTGGCTACACCTTC.